This TCR beta chain was recovered during a study of T-cell reconstitution after alpha-beta-depleted transplantation in children. Unique molecular identifiers were used in preparing the TCRbeta library. TCRdb reanalysed the PCR reads using MiXCR and keeps one entry per CDR3 protein. This table has about 980,000 distinct CDR3 sequences, about 30% appearing once. CDR1 is SEHNR, CDR2 FQNEAQ, per germline (reference sequence). Trimming removed 4 bases at V and 6 bases at J, with 16 bases between. CDR3 length: 15 residues. About this clonotype itself: The antigen is not known.

Study outcomes and limitations: Several patients had high TCRbeta diversity at day 60; it came from surviving recipient T cells and thymic progenitors.

This chain links TRBV7-9 with TRBJ2-4; D gene ambiguous. The sequenced sample was PBMCs, mostly from graft donor cells, obtained 360 days after TCRalphabeta/CD19-depleted stem cell transplant. The receptor was derived from a boy less than two years old who had a stem cell transplant for SCID, so the T cells may come from the graft donor. This CDR3 is CASSSGVWDLNIQYF. The CDR3 DNA is TGTGCCAGCAGCTCCGGAGTGTGGGATTTAAACATTCAGTACTTC.